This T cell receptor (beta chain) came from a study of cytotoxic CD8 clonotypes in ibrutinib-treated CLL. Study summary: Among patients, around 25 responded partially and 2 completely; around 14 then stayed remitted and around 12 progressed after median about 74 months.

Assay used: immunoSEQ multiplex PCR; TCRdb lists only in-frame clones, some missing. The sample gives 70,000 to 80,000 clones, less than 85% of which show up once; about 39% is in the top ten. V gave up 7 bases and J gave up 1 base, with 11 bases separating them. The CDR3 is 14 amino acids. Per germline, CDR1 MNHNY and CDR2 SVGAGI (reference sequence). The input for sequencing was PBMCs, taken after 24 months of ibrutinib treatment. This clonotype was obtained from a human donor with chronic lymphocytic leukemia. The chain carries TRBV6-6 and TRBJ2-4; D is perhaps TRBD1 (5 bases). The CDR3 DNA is TGTGCCAGCACCTCTGGGGCTGCCAAAAACATTCAGTACTTC. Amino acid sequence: CASTSGAAKNIQYF.